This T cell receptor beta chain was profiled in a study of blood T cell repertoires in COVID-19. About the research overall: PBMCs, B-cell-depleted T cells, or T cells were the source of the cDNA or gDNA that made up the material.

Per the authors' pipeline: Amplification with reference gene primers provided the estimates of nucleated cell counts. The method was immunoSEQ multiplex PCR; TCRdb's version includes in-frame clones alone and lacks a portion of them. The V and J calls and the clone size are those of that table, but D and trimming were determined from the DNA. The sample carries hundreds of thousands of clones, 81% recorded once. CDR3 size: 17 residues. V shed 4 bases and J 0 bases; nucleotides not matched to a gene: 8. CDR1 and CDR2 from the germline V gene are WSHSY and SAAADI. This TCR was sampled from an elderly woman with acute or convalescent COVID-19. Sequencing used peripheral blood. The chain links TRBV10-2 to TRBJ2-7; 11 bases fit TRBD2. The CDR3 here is CASSGTSGPASSYEQYF. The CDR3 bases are TGCGCCAGCAGTGGGACTAGCGGGCCTGCCAGCTCCTACGAGCAGTACTTC.